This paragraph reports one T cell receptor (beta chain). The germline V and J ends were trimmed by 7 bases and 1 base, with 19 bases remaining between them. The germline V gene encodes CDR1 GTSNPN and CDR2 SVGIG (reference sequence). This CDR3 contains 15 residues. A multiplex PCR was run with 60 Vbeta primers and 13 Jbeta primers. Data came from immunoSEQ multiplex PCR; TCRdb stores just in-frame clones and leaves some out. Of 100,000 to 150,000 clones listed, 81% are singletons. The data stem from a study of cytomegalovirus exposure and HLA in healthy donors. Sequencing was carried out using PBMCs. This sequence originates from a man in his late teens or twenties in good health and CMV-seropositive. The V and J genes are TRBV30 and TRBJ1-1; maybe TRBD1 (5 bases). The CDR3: CAFSQGGWGNTEAFF. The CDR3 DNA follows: TGTGCCTTTAGCCAGGGTGGGTGGGGGAACACTGAAGCTTTCTTT.